These 18 T cell receptor beta chains were all obtained from the same sample, sequenced in a study of cytomegalovirus exposure and HLA in healthy donors. Use of 60 Vbeta and 13 Jbeta primers characterized the PCR. Repertoires were generated with immunoSEQ multiplex PCR, while TCRdb's copy carries only in-frame clones and drops some. The sample carries some 140,000 clones, 74% recorded once. Material: PBMCs. The receptors here all came from a man between 18 and 29 years old in good health and CMV-seropositive.

The rearrangement links TRBV10-1 to TRBJ2-5; 10 nucleotides align to TRBD2. Trimming at V came to 4 bases and at J to 3 bases, leaving 11 bases not matched to a gene. The germline gives CDR1 WNHNN, CDR2 SYGVQD (reference sequence). CDR3 length equals 17 residues. The CDR3 sequence is CASSGLLGTSVEETQYF. The CDR3 DNA sequence: TGCGCCAGCAGTGGGTTACTTGGGACTAGCGTAGAAGAGACCCAGTACTTC.

This chain joins TRBV21-1 and TRBJ1-1. TRBV21-1 is a recognized pseudogene. The CDR3 length is 20 residues. This CDR3 reads CASSIPVASEGLRGDTEAFF. CDR3 nucleotide sequence: TGTGCCAGCAGCATCCCGGTGGCCAGCGAGGGACTCAGAGGAGACACTGAAGCTTTCTTT.

The J gene is TRBJ2-5, the V gene TRBV19, with TRBD2 matching 14 bases. The DNA end favors TRBJ2-7, so the J call may be wrong. Germline V gene sequence: CDR1 LNHDA, CDR2 SQIVND (reference sequence). CDR3 size: 15 residues. The chain's CDR3 is CASTRLAGGKYEQYF. In nucleotides, the CDR3 is TGTGCCAGTACCAGACTAGCGGGAGGGAAATACGAGCAGTACTTC.

The J gene is TRBJ1-3, the V gene TRBV6-5, with D maybe TRBD1 (6 bases). The CDR3 spans 16 residues. Germline V gives CDR1 MNHEY, CDR2 SVGAGI. The V end was cut by 0 bases, the J end by 4 bases, with 13 bases between. CDR3 sequence: CASSYSIPRGGNTIYF. Here the CDR3 DNA reads TGTGCCAGCAGTTACTCGATACCCAGGGGAGGAAACACCATATATTTT.

The J gene is TRBJ1-1, the V gene TRBV15; D not resolved. This CDR3 has 15 residues. The ends were cut back, 4 bases at V and 0 bases at J, with 12 bases in the middle. Germline values: CDR1 LNHNV, CDR2 YYDKDF (reference sequence). CDR3 residues: CATSTRRGMNTEAFF. The CDR3 DNA reads as TGTGCCACCAGCACGCGACGGGGAATGAACACTGAAGCTTTCTTT.

The chain recombines TRBV5-4 with TRBJ2-7, with 7 bases lining up with TRBD1. V dropped 4 bases and J dropped 0; count of bases not matched to a gene: 7. The CDR3 is made up of 15 amino acids. In germline, CDR1 is SGHNT, CDR2 YYREEE (reference sequence). In DNA form, the CDR3 reads TGTGCCAGCAGCCAACCGAACAGGGGCTCCTACGAGCAGTACTTC. This gives the protein CASSQPNRGSYEQYF.

The chain uses TRBV10-3 and TRBJ1-1, with 9 bases fitting TRBD1. This CDR3 has 12 residues. Germline V gene data show CDR1 as ENHRY and CDR2 as SYGVKD. With 7 bases clipped from V and 6 bases from J, the junction kept 3 bases outside the gene matches. CDR3 residues: CAIMDRGSEAFF. For the CDR3, the DNA is TGTGCCATCATGGACAGGGGATCTGAAGCTTTCTTT.

This clone has a handful of counts. V and J are TRBV5-6 and TRBJ1-1; TRBD1 aligns across 9 bases. From germline, CDR1 is SGHDT and CDR2 YYEEEE. The CDR3 spans 14 residues. Losses at the gene ends were 3 bases for V and 1 base for J; bases not matched to a gene: 1. The CDR3 nucleotides read TGTGCCAGCAGCTGGGGACAGGGGAACACTGAAGCTTTCTTT. It codes for CASSWGQGNTEAFF.

The genes are TRBV7-8 and TRBJ1-5; D unresolved. Germline-derived CDR1 and CDR2 are SGHVS and FQNEAQ. The CDR3 is 16 residues long. The germline V and J ends were trimmed by 1 base and 5 bases, with 15 bases remaining between them. The CDR3 region is CASSLDGGQHYQPQHF. The CDR3 DNA is TGTGCCAGCAGCTTAGATGGAGGGCAGCATTATCAGCCCCAGCATTTT.

Only one count was recorded for this clone. V is TRBV11-3 and J is TRBJ2-7; perhaps TRBD1 as D (6 bases). Germline CDR1 is SGHNT and CDR2 is YENEEA. This CDR3 has 14 amino acids. V was cut by 4 bases and J by 7 bases, with 17 bases left in between. CDR3 in DNA: TGTGCCAGCAGCTCCCGGGACATTCCTGGGGAGCAGTACTTC. This encodes CASSSRDIPGEQYF.

This chain connects TRBV5-1 to TRBJ2-7, with D possibly being TRBD2 (5 bases). Germline CDR1 SGHRS, CDR2 YFSETQ. The CDR3 covers 14 residues. Trimming shortened V by 0 bases and J by 2 bases, and 9 bases separated the two germline ends. In DNA form, the CDR3 reads TGCGCCAGCAGCTTGGTCGGACTTGCCTACGAGCAGTACTTC. Its translation is CASSLVGLAYEQYF.

V usage is TRBV6-5 and J usage is TRBJ1-1; D perhaps matches TRBD1 (5 bases). V lost 4 bases, J lost 4 bases, and 16 bases lay in between. This CDR3 contains 15 residues. Germline assignment: CDR1 MNHEY and CDR2 SVGAGI. CDR3 in amino acids: CASSSPSLGGTEAFF. CDR3 DNA sequence: TGTGCCAGCAGTTCCCCAAGCCTCGGGGGCACTGAAGCTTTCTTT.

J is TRBJ2-7 and V is TRBV29-1, with 12 bases aligning to TRBD1. V trimming: 8 bases; J trimming: 7 bases; junction bases outside the gene matches: 6. This CDR3 is 12 amino acids long. Germline CDR1 SQVTM, CDR2 ANQGSEA. The CDR3 region has the DNA TGCAGCTGTGGGACAGGGGGCGGAGAGCAGTACTTC. Protein product: CSCGTGGGEQYF.

V is TRBV27 and J is TRBJ2-7; 8 positions match TRBD2. V shed 6 bases and J 5 bases; nucleotides not matched to a gene: 15. CDR1 MNHEY and CDR2 SMNVEV come from the germline V gene (reference sequence). This CDR3 is built from 16 residues. DNA of the CDR3: TGTGCCAGCAGCCGCCATGGGCGGGGGGCGGTCAACGAGCAGTACTTC. This sequence encodes CASSRHGRGAVNEQYF.

The V and J genes are TRBV13 and TRBJ2-4; TRBD1 agrees at 7 bases. Trimming took 0 bases from V and 1 from J; bases not matched to a gene: 6. Looked up from germline, CDR1 is PRHDT and CDR2 is FYEKMQ (reference sequence). The CDR3 is 17 amino acids. DNA of the CDR3: TGTGCCAGCAGCTTAGGTTACAGGGGTTCGGCCAAAAACATTCAGTACTTC. Encoded protein: CASSLGYRGSAKNIQYF.

CDR3 DNA: TGCGCCAGCAGCTTGGCCGGGGTGGGTCAGGAGACCCAGTACTTC. This sequence encodes CASSLAGVGQETQYF. The chain joins TRBV5-1 to TRBJ2-5; maybe TRBD2 (5 bases). Germline CDR1 and CDR2: SGHRS and YFSETQ. The V end was cut by 0 bases, the J end by 5 bases, with 14 bases between. The CDR3 contains 15 residues.

This chain connects TRBV15 to TRBJ2-2, with 11 bases matching TRBD2. Per germline, CDR1 LNHNV and CDR2 YYDKDF (reference sequence). Trimming took 4 bases from V and 4 from J; bases not matched to a gene: 2. This CDR3 is 15 amino acids long. This chain's CDR3 is CATSTGLAGTGELFF. CDR3 bases: TGTGCCACCAGCACCGGACTAGCGGGCACCGGGGAGCTGTTTTTT.

The chain employs TRBV4-3 and TRBJ2-5; 11 bases are a match to TRBD2. J was trimmed by 11 bases and V by 5 bases; bases with no gene match: 13. The CDR3 is 15 amino acids. Germline V CDR1 and CDR2: LGHNA, YSLEER. Here the CDR3 reads CASSATSGRSQEQYF. The CDR3 DNA reads TGCGCCAGCAGCGCCACTAGCGGGAGATCTCAGGAGCAGTACTTC.